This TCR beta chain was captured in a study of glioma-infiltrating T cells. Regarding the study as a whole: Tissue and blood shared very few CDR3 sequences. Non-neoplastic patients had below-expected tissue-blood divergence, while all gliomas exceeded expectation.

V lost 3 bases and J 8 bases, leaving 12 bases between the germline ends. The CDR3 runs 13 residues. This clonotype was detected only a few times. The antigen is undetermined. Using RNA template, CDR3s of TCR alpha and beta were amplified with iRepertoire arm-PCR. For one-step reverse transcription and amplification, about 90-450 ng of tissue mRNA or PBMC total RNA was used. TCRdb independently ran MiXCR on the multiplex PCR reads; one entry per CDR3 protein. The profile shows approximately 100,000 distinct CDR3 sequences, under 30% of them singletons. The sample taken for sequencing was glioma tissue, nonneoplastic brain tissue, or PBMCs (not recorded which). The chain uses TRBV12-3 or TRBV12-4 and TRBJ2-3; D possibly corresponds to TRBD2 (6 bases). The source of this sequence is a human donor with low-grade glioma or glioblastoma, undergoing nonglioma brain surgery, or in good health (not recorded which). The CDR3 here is CASSFPLGGTQYF. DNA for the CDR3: TGTGCCAGCAGTTTTCCTTTGGGGGGTACGCAGTATTTT.